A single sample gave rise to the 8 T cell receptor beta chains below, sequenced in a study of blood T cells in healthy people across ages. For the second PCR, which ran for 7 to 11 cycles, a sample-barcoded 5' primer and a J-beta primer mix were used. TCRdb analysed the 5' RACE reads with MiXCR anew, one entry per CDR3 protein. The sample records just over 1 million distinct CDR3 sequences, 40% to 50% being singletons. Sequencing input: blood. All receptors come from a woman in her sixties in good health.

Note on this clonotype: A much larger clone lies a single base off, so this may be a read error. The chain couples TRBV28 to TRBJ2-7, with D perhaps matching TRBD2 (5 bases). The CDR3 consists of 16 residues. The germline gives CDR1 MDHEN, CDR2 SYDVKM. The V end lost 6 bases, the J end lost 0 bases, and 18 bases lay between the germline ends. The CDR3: CASSPVGRTSSYEQYF. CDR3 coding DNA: TGTGCCAGCAGCCCCGTCGGTCGAACTAGCTCCTACGAGCAGTACTTC.

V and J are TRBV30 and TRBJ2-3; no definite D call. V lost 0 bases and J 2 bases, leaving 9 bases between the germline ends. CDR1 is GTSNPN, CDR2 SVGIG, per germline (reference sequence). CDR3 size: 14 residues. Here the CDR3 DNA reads TGTGCCTGGAGTGTAGATCAAGCCACAGATACGCAGTATTTT. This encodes CAWSVDQATDTQYF.

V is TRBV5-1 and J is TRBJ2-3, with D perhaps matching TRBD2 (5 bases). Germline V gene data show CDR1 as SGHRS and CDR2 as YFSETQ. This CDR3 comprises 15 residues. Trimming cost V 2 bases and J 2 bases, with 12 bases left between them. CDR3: CASSFGGSNTDTQYF. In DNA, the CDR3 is TGCGCCAGCAGCTTCGGCGGGTCTAACACAGATACGCAGTATTTT.

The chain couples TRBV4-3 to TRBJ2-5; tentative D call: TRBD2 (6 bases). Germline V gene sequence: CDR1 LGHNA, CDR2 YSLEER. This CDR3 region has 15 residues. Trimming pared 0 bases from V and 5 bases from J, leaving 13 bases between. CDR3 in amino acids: CASSQEGGGTETQYF. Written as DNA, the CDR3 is TGCGCCAGCAGCCAAGAAGGCGGCGGGACGGAGACCCAGTACTTC.

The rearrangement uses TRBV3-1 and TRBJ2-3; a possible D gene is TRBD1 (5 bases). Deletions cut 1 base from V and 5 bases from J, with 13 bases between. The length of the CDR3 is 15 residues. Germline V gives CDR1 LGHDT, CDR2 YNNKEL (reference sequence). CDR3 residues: CASSQGSGLGDTQYF. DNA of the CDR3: TGTGCCAGCAGCCAAGGGTCAGGGCTCGGAGATACGCAGTATTTT.

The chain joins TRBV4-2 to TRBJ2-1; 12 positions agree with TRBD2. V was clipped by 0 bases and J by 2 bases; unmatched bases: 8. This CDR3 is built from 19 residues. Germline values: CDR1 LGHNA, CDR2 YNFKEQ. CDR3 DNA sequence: TGTGCCAGCAGCCAAGACCAGACTAGCGGGAGTACCACCTACAATGAGCAGTTCTTC. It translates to CASSQDQTSGSTTYNEQFF.

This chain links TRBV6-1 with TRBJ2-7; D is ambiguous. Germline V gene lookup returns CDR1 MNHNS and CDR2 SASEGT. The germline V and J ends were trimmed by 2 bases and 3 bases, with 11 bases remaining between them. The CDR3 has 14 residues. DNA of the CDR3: TGTGCCAGCAGTGAAACGACACACCGCTACGAGCAGTACTTC. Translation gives CASSETTHRYEQYF.

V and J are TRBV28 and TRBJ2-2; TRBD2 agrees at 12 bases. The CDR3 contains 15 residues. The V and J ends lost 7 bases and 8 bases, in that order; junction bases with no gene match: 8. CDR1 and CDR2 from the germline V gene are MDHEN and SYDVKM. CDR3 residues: CASTGLAGHRGELFF. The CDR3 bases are TGTGCCAGCACTGGACTAGCGGGACACAGGGGGGAGCTGTTTTTT.